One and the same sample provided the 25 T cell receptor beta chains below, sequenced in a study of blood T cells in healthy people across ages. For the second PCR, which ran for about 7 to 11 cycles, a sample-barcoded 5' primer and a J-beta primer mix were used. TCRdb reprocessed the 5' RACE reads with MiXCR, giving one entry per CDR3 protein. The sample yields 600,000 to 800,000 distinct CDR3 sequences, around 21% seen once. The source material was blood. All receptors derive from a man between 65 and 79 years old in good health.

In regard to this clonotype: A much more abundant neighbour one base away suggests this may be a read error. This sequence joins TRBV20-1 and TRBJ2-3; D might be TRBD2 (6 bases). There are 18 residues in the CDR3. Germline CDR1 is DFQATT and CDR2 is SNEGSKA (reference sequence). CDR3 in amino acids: CSATSRPRDGGYTATQYF. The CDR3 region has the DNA TGCAGTGCTACTAGCCGACCCCGCGACGGGGGTTACACAGCTACGCAGTATTTT.

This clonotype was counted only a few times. CDR3 loop: CATRGPTGELFF. CDR3 bases: TGTGCCACCAGAGGACCCACCGGGGAGCTGTTTTTT. This rearrangement joins TRBV15 to TRBJ2-2, with D hard to call. The CDR3 loop spans 12 amino acids. V shed 6 bases and J shed 4 bases, with 6 bases lying between them. CDR1 LNHNV and CDR2 YYDKDF come from the germline V gene (reference sequence).

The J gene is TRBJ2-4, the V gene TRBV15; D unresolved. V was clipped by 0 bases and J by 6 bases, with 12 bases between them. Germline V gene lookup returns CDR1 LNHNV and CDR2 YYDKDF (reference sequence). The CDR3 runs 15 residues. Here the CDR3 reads CATSRDATWANIQYF. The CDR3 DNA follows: TGTGCCACCAGCAGAGACGCAACCTGGGCAAACATTCAGTACTTC.

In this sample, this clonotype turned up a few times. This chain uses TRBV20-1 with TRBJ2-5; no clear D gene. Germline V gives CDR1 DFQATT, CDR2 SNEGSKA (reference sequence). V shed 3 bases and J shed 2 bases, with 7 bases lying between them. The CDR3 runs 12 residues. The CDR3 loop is CSASKGQETQYF. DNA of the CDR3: TGCAGTGCTAGTAAGGGTCAAGAGACCCAGTACTTC.

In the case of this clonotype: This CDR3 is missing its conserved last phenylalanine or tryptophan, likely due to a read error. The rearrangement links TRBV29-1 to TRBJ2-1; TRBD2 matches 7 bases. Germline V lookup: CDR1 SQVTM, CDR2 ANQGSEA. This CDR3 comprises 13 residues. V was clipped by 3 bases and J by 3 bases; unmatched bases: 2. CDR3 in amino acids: CSVDGTNYNEQFL. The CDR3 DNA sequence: TGCAGCGTTGACGGGACTAACTACAATGAGCAGTTCCTC.

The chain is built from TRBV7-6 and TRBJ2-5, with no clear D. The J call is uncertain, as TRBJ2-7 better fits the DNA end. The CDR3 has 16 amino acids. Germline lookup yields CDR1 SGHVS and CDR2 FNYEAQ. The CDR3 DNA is TGTGCCAGCAGCCCGAGGCCAGGTCTGTCCTCCTACGAGCAGTACTTC. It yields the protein CASSPRPGLSSYEQYF.

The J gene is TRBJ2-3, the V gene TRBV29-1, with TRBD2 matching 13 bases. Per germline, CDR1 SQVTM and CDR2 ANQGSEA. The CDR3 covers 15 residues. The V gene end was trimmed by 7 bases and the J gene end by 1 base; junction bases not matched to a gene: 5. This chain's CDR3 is CSATGLAGRTDTQYF. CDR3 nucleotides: TGCAGCGCCACGGGACTAGCGGGGCGCACAGATACGCAGTATTTT.

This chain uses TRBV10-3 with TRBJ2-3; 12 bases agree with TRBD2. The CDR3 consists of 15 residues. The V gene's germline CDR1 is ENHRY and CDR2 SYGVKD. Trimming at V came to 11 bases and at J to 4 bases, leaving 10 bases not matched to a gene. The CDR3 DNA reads TGTGCCGCCGCGGGTCCTAGCGGGAGGGCAGATACGCAGTATTTT. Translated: CAAAGPSGRADTQYF.

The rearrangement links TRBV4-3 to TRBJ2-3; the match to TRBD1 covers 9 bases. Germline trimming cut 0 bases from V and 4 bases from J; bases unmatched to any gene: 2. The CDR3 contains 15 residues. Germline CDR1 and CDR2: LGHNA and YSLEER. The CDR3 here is CASSQEQGAADTQYF. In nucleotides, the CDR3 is TGCGCCAGCAGCCAAGAACAGGGGGCGGCAGATACGCAGTATTTT.

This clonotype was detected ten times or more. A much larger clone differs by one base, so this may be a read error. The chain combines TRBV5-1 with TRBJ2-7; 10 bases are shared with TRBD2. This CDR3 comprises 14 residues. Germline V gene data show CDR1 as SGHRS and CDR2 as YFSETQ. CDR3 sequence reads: CASSWTSGSYEQYF. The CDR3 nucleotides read TGTGCCAGCAGCTGGACTAGCGGCTCCTACGAGCAGTACTTC.

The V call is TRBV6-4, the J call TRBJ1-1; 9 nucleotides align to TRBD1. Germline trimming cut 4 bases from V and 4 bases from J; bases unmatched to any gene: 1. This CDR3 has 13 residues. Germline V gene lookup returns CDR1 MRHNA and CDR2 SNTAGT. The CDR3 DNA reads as TGTGCCAGCAGTGTGGACAGGGGCACTGAAGCTTTCTTT. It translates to CASSVDRGTEAFF.

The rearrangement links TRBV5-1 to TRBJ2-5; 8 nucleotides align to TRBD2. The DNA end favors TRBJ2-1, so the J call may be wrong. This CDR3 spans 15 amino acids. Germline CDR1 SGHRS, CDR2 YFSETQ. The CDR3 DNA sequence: TGCGCCAGCAGCCCCGCAGGACTAGCTGTCAATGAGCAGTTCTTC. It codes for CASSPAGLAVNEQFF.

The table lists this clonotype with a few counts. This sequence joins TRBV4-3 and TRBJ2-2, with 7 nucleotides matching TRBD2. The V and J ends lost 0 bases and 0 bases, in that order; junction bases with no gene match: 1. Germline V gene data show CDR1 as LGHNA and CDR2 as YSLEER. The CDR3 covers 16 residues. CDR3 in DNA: TGCGCCAGCAGCCAAGATGCGGGAGCGAACACCGGGGAGCTGTTTTTT. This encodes CASSQDAGANTGELFF.

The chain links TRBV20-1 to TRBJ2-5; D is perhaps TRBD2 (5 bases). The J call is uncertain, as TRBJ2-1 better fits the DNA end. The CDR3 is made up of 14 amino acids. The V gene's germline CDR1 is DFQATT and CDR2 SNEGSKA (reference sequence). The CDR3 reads CSARSTRGWDEQFF. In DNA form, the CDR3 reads TGCAGTGCTAGGTCGACACGAGGGTGGGATGAGCAGTTCTTC.

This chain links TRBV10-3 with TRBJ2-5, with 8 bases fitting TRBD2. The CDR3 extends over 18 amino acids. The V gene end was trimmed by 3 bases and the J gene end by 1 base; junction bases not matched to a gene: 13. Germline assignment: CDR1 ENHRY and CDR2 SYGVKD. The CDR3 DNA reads TGTGCCATCAGTGAAGAGACGGAAGCGGGAGACGGCCAAGAGACCCAGTACTTC. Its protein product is CAISEETEAGDGQETQYF.

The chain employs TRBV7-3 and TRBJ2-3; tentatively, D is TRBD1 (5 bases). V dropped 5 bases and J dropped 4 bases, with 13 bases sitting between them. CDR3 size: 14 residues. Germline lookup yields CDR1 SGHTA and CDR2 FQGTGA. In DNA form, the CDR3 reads TGTGCCAGCAGCCCCCTTATAGGGGCAGATACGCAGTATTTT. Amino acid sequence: CASSPLIGADTQYF.

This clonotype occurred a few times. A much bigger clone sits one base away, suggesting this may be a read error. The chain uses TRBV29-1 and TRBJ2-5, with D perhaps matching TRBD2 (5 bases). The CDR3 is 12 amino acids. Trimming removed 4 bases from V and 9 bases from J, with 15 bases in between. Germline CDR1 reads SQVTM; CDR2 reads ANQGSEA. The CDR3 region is CSVVEDPGAQYF. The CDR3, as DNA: TGCAGCGTTGTCGAAGATCCCGGGGCCCAGTACTTC.

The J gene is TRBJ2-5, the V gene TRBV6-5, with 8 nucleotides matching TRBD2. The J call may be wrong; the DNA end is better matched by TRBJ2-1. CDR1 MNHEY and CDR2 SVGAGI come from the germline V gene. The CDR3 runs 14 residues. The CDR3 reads CASSYFSGIREQFF. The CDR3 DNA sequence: TGTGCCAGCAGTTACTTTAGCGGGATTCGTGAGCAGTTCTTC.

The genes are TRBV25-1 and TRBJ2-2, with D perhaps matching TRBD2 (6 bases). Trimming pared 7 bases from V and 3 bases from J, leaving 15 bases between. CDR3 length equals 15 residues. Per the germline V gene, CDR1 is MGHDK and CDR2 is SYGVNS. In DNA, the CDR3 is TGTGCCAGCAACGAAGTGTCGGGAGACACCGGGGAGCTGTTTTTT. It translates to CASNEVSGDTGELFF.

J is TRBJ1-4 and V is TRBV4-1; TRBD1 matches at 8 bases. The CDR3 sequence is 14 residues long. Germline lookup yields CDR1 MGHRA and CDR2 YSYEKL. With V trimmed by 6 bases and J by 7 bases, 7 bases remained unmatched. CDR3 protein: CASSDGQGGEKLFF. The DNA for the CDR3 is TGCGCCAGCAGTGACGGACAGGGAGGTGAAAAACTGTTTTTT.

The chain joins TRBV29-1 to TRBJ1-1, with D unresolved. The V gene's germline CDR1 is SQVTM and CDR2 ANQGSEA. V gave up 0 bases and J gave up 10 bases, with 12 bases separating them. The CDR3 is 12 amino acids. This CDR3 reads CSVEDLGRGAFF. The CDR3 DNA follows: TGCAGCGTTGAAGATCTGGGCAGAGGAGCTTTCTTT.

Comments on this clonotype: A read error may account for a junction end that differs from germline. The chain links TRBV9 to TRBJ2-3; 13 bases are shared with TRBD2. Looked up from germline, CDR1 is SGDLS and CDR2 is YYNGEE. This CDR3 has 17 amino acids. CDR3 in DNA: TGTGCCAGCAGCGCCGGGACTAGCGGGGCTAGCACGGATACGCAGTATTTT. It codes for CASSAGTSGASTDTQYF. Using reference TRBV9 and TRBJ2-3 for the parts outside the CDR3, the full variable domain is DSGVTQTPKHLITATGQRVTLRCSPRSGDLSVYWYQQSLDQGLQFLIQYYNGEERAKGNILERFSAQQFPDLHSELNLSSLELGDSALYFCASSAGTSGASTDTQYFGPGTRLTVL.

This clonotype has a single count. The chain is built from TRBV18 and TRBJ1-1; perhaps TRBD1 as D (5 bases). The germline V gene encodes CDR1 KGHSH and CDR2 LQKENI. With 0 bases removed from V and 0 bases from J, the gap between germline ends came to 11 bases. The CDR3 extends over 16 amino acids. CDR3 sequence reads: CASSPPAGTVNTEAFF. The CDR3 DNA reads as TGTGCCAGCTCACCACCGGCCGGGACGGTGAACACTGAAGCTTTCTTT.

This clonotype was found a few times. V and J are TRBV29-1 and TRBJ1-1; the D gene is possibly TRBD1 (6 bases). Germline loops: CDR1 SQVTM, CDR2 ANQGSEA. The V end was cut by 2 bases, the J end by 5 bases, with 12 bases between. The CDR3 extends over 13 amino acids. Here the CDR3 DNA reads TGCAGCGTTGAAAGGGGGGTCGGTACTGAAGCTTTCTTT. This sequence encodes CSVERGVGTEAFF.

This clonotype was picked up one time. CDR3 region: CSARVHRGPSTDTQYF. The CDR3 bases are TGCAGTGCTAGAGTCCACAGGGGCCCTAGCACAGATACGCAGTATTTT. The genes are TRBV20-1 and TRBJ2-3; 7 nucleotides align to TRBD1. V gave up 1 base and J gave up 0 bases; unmatched junction bases: 7. Per the germline V gene, CDR1 is DFQATT and CDR2 is SNEGSKA (reference sequence). There are 16 residues in the CDR3.